What follows describes a single T cell receptor (beta chain). What it binds is unknown. CDR1 LNHDA and CDR2 SQIVND come from the germline V gene (reference sequence). The CDR3 is 16 amino acids. V lost 1 base, J lost 3 bases, and 13 bases lay in between. Method: immunoSEQ multiplex PCR; TCRdb's copy keeps in-frame clones and lacks some. Among 200,000 to 250,000 clones listed, about 94% were seen once. This sample stems from a study of T cell responses to AZD1222 COVID-19 vaccine. Study-wide findings and caveats: At 160-218 and 743-854, vaccine-associated CD4 TCRs were dominant, and they spanned spike. Repertoire collection took place solely once the T cell response had peaked. White British ancestry dominated among donors, who included more females, and clonal diversity was possibly underestimated.

This chain connects TRBV19 to TRBJ1-5; tentatively, D is TRBD1 (6 bases). The sequence was collected from an adult who received the MenACWY meningococcal vaccine as a control. The sequenced sample was peripheral blood, obtained 28 days after the second dose of the MenACWY control vaccine. The CDR3 region has the DNA TGTGCCAGTAGTATAGTAGGAGGGGGTTTCAATCAGCCCCAGCATTTT. The encoded protein is CASSIVGGGFNQPQHF.